This TCR beta chain was documented in a study of blood T cell repertoires in COVID-19. Looking at the study overall: The origin of the acute and convalescent COVID-19 samples was the United States, Italy and Spain.

The assay was immunoSEQ multiplex PCR, and TCRdb's table has in-frame clones only and misses some. The table includes around 200,000 clones, approximately 87% detected once. This CDR3 is 15 amino acids long. Germline CDR1 reads MNHEY; CDR2 reads SVGEGT. Between the trimmed V and J ends, which lost 6 bases and 4 bases, there was a span of 19 bases. This clone has more than one count but fewer than ten. The genes are TRBV6-2 or TRBV6-3 and TRBJ2-7; perhaps TRBD2 as D (6 bases). The sample was peripheral blood. This receptor was taken from a man between 65 and 85 years old with active or convalescent COVID-19. The CDR3 DNA sequence: TGTGCCAGCAGCATCCTAGCGCCGAGCTTATACGAGCAGTACTTC. Its translation is CASSILAPSLYEQYF.